This T cell receptor beta chain was profiled in a study of blood T cell repertoires in COVID-19. Repertoires were generated with immunoSEQ multiplex PCR, while TCRdb's copy carries only in-frame clones and drops some. The sample has a few hundred thousand clones; about four fifths are singletons. Germline loops: CDR1 SGHNT, CDR2 YYREEE (reference sequence). The CDR3 spans 16 residues. J lost 15 bases, V lost 0 bases, and 14 bases had no gene match. The sample comprised PBMCs or T cells enriched from blood (not recorded which). The TCR sequence derives from a woman in her thirties or forties who had recovered from COVID-19. The chain is built from TRBV5-4 and TRBJ1-6, with 8 positions matching TRBD1. The CDR3 protein is CASSLEPGRGPQVLHF. As DNA, the CDR3 is TGTGCCAGCAGCTTGGAGCCGGGCAGGGGGCCGCAGGTCCTCCACTTT.